The 8 T cell receptor beta chains below were found in one sample sequenced in a study of blood T cell repertoires in COVID-19. Generated by immunoSEQ multiplex PCR, the TCRdb table keeps only in-frame clones and is missing some. The data show about 67,000 clones, about 90% seen once. Specimen: peripheral blood. The receptors were sampled from a man between 45 and 60 years old with active COVID-19.

A single count supports this clone. The chain joins TRBV6-2 or TRBV6-3 to TRBJ2-5; a possible D gene is TRBD1 (6 bases). Between the trimmed V and J ends, which lost 5 bases and 2 bases, there was a span of 18 bases. The CDR3 runs 16 residues. Germline V gene lookup returns CDR1 MNHEY and CDR2 SVGEGT. The CDR3 coding sequence is TGTGCCAGCAGTGCAGGGGCCGTGTGGGGACAAGAGACCCAGTACTTC. This codes for CASSAGAVWGQETQYF.

The V call is TRBV4-1, the J call TRBJ1-1; a weak D match, TRBD1 (5 bases). The germline CDR1 and CDR2 sequences are MGHRA and YSYEKL. Trimming took 1 base from V and 4 from J, leaving 13 bases between them. This CDR3 comprises 15 residues. This CDR3 reads CASSQALRGITEAFF. In nucleotides, the CDR3 is TGCGCCAGCAGCCAAGCGCTGCGGGGGATCACTGAAGCTTTCTTT.

The V and J genes are TRBV2 and TRBJ2-3, with D maybe TRBD2 (7 bases). V was clipped by 6 bases and J by 2 bases, with 15 bases between them. CDR3 length equals 15 residues. The germline gives CDR1 SNHLY, CDR2 FYNNEI. The CDR3 is CASRVGAGATDTQYF. In nucleotides, the CDR3 is TGTGCCAGCAGGGTCGGGGCGGGGGCCACAGATACGCAGTATTTT. The full variable domain, with the rest looked up from reference TRBV2 and TRBJ2-3, is EPEVTQTPSHQVTQMGQEVILRCVPISNHLYFYWYRQILGQKVEFLVSFYNNEISEKSEIFDDQFSVERPDGSNFTLKIRSTKLEDSAMYFCASRVGAGATDTQYFGPGTRLTVL.

V is TRBV7-6 and J is TRBJ2-1; 14 nucleotides match TRBD2. The CDR3 is 15 amino acids. V shed 3 bases, J shed 8 bases, and the junction held 3 bases outside the gene matches. CDR1 and CDR2 from the germline V gene are SGHVS and FNYEAQ. CDR3 DNA: TGTGCCAGCAGCTTCGGACTAGCGGGAGGCTATGAGCAGTTCTTC. Amino acid sequence: CASSFGLAGGYEQFF.

The chain carries TRBV4-3 and TRBJ2-7; maybe TRBD2 (6 bases). Trimming left V 0 bases short and J 5 bases short, with 11 bases between. The germline CDR1 and CDR2 sequences are LGHNA and YSLEER. This CDR3 region has 14 residues. The CDR3 DNA follows: TGCGCCAGCAGCCAAGATACCGGGAGCCACGAGCAGTACTTC. Amino acid sequence: CASSQDTGSHEQYF.

CDR3 bases: TGTGCCATCAGTGGAAGGACAGGGCCTAGCACAGATACGCAGTATTTT. Residues: CAISGRTGPSTDTQYF. The chain couples TRBV10-3 to TRBJ2-3; 8 nucleotides line up with TRBD1. The V gene end was trimmed by 4 bases and the J gene end by 0 bases; junction bases not matched to a gene: 6. Germline V gene data show CDR1 as ENHRY and CDR2 as SYGVKD. The CDR3 consists of 16 residues.

This clone turned up a few times. Different DNA sequences within this sample yield the same CDR3. CDR3 region: CASSLEGGNTEAFF. CDR3 bases: TGCGCCAGCAGCTTGGAAGGAGGGAACACTGAAGCTTTCTTT. The rearrangement joins TRBV5-1 to TRBJ1-1; the D is unclear. This CDR3 is 14 amino acids long. V lost 0 bases and J lost 1, with 7 bases in between. Germline V gene sequence: CDR1 SGHRS, CDR2 YFSETQ.

This clone was counted a few times. J is TRBJ1-1 and V is TRBV12-3 or TRBV12-4, with D possibly being TRBD1 (6 bases). V was shortened by 8 bases and J by 8 bases, with 15 bases between the two germline ends. The CDR3 length is 12 residues. The CDR3 sequence: CASHAWGTEAFF. The DNA of the CDR3 is TGTGCCAGCCATGCCTGGGGGACAGAAGCTTTCTTT.